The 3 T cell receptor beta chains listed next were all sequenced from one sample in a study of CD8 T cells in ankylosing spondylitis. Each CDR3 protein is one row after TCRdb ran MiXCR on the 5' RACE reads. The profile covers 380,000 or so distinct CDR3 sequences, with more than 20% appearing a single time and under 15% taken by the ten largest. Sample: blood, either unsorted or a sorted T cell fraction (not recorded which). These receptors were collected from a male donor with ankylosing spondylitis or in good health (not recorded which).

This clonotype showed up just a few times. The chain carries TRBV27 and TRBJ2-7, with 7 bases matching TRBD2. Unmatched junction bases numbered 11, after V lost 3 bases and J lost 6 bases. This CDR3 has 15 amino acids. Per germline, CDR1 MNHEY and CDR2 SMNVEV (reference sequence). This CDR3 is CASSFLRDYPAEQYF. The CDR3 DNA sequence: TGTGCCAGCAGTTTTTTACGGGACTACCCAGCCGAGCAGTACTTC.

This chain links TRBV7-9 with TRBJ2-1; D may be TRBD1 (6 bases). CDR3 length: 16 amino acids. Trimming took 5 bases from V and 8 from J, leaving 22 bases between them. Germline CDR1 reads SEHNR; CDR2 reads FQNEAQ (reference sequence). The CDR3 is CASSPKWGRWTDEQFF. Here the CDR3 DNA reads TGTGCCAGCAGCCCCAAGTGGGGGCGCTGGACCGATGAGCAGTTCTTC.

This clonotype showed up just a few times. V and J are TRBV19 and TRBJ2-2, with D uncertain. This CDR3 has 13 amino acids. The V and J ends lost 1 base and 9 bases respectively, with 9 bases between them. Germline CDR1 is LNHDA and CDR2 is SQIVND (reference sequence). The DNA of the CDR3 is TGTGCCAGTAGTATAGCCCCCTCCTGGGAGCTGTTTTTT. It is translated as CASSIAPSWELFF.